This T cell receptor (beta chain) stems from a study of T cell repertoires in cytomegalovirus infection. As for the study in general: From public TCR beta signatures came an indication of both CMV infection and matching HLA type.

One entry per CDR3 protein results from TCRdb running MiXCR on the reads. The sample yields approximately 700,000 distinct CDR3 sequences, about 40% seen once. V gave up 4 bases and J gave up 6 bases, with 11 bases separating them. Germline V gene lookup returns CDR1 SGHRS and CDR2 YFSETQ. This CDR3 has 12 amino acids. Specimen: PBMCs. The rearrangement uses TRBV5-1 and TRBJ2-7; D remains unclear. The clonotype was recovered from a human donor in good health (CMV status not recorded). Some clones in this sample may be carry-over from other donors' samples. As DNA, the CDR3 is TGCGCCAGCAGCATGAGAGGTAGCGAGCAGTACTTC. Amino acid sequence: CASSMRGSEQYF.